This T cell receptor (beta chain) was found in a study of OX40 agonist ivuxolimab in advanced cancers. Looking at the study overall: While on treatment, patients had intravenous ivuxolimab at 0.01 to 10 mg/kg every 2 weeks. Partial responses, seen in three patients, involved one hepatocellular carcinoma and two cutaneous melanomas. General study results and limits: Among T cells, CD8+ cells averaged more expanded clones than CD4+ cells. The expanded peripheral T cells' antigen specificity was not determined.

This table comes from immunoSEQ multiplex PCR, and its TCRdb copy is limited to in-frame clones, with some not included. This table has around 99,000 clones, 91% appearing once. As regards this clone: The antigen is not known.

This receptor was taken from an adult with an advanced solid tumor such as melanoma, head and neck, liver or kidney cancer. This material consisted of CD4+ or CD8+ T cells sorted from blood, taken in a trial of the OX40 agonist ivuxolimab.

CDR3 amino acids: CASSLRDIQNTGELFF. For the CDR3, the DNA is TGTGCCAGCAGCTTACGGGACATTCAGAACACCGGGGAGCTGTTTTTT. V gene TRBV7-2 combines with J gene TRBJ2-2; D might be TRBD1 (6 bases). Germline CDR1 and CDR2: SGHTA and FQGNSA. The CDR3 is made up of 16 amino acids. Trimming cost V 2 bases and J 1 base, with 11 bases left between them. Variable domain in full (rest from reference TRBV7-2 and TRBJ2-2): GAGVSQSPSNKVTEKGKDVELRCDPISGHTALYWYRQSLGQGLEFLIYFQGNSAPDKSGLPSDRFSAERTGGSVSTLTIQRTQQEDSAVYLCASSLRDIQNTGELFFGEGSRLTVL.